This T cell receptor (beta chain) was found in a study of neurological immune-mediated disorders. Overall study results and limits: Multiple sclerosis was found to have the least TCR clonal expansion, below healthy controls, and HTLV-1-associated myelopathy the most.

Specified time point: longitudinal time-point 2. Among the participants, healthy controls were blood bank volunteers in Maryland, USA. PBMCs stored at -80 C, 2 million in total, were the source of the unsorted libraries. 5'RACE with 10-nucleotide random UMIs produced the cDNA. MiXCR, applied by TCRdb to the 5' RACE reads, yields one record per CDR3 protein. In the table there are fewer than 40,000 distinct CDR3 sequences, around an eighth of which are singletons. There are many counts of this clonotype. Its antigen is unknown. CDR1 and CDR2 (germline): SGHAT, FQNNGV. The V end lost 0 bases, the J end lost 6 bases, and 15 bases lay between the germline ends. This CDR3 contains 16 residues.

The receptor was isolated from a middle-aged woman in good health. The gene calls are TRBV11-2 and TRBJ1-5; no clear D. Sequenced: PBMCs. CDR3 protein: CASSLEDIRLGQPQHF. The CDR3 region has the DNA TGTGCCAGCAGCTTAGAGGATATCCGACTGGGTCAGCCCCAGCATTTT.